These 23 T cell receptor beta chains were sequenced from one sample in a study of human T cells and chemical hapten exposure. Indicated time point: pre-sensitization, week 0. Regarding treatment: therapeutic diphenylcyclopropenone sensitization with weekly scalp DPC. Each CDR3 protein gets one entry after TCRdb re-called the RACE reads with MiXCR. The top ten hold 1.2% of the sample, which has 280,000 or so distinct CDR3 sequences, approximately 7.5% seen once. The source material was whole blood, sampled in connection with sensitization to the hapten diphenylcyclopropenone (DPC). Source of these receptors: a man between 18 and 35 years old with alopecia areata. Some clones in this sample may be carry-over from other donors' samples.

This clonotype was seen a handful of times. V and J are TRBV7-2 and TRBJ2-1, with TRBD2 as a possible D gene (5 bases). Germline values: CDR1 SGHTA, CDR2 FQGNSA. The CDR3 has 13 amino acids. V was pared by 7 bases and J by 7 bases, with 14 bases between. The CDR3 spells CASTLAVGNEQFF. The DNA of the CDR3 is TGTGCCAGCACCCTAGCTGTGGGGAATGAGCAGTTCTTC. Drawing the rest from reference TRBV7-2 and TRBJ2-1, the complete variable domain is GAGVSQSPSNKVTEKGKDVELRCDPISGHTALYWYRQSLGQGLEFLIYFQGNSAPDKSGLPSDRFSAERTGGSVSTLTIQRTQQEDSAVYLCASTLAVGNEQFFGPGTRLTVL.

This clonotype was seen many times. The chain joins TRBV29-1 to TRBJ2-5; tentatively, D is TRBD1 (5 bases). Trimming pared 3 bases from V and 5 bases from J, leaving 13 bases between. Germline CDR1 and CDR2: SQVTM and ANQGSEA. This CDR3 is built from 13 residues. For the CDR3, the DNA is TGCAGCGTTGACGTCCAGGGTTGGGAGACCCAGTACTTC. It encodes CSVDVQGWETQYF.

This clonotype was seen a few times. The J gene is TRBJ1-1, the V gene TRBV12-3 or TRBV12-4; D perhaps matches TRBD1 (5 bases). The CDR3 runs to 15 residues. Trimming pared 3 bases from V and 3 bases from J, leaving 14 bases between. For the CDR3, the DNA is TGTGCCAGCAGTTTTCTCCAGGGCCTTCACACTGAAGCTTTCTTT. Its translation: CASSFLQGLHTEAFF.

This clonotype occurred a few times. The chain combines TRBV15 with TRBJ2-1, with 11 bases lining up with TRBD2. The CDR3 runs 16 residues. Germline V gene sequence: CDR1 LNHNV, CDR2 YYDKDF (reference sequence). Trimming cost V 1 base and J 7 bases; bases outside gene matches: 6. The CDR3 nucleotides are TGTGCCACCAGCAGAGTTTTAGCGGGGGGGCGGAATGAGCAGTTCTTC. Translated, it gives CATSRVLAGGRNEQFF.

This clonotype showed up just a few times. The chain couples TRBV13 to TRBJ2-3; D unclear. The V gene's germline CDR1 is PRHDT and CDR2 FYEKMQ (reference sequence). The CDR3 is 11 amino acids. Trimming pared 6 bases from V and 8 bases from J, leaving 9 bases between. CDR3 bases: TGTGCCAGCAGTCACCTCGGTACGCAGTATTTT. This sequence encodes CASSHLGTQYF.

The DNA of the CDR3 is TGCAGTGCTAGTAACCGGGGCTCCTATAATTCACCCCTCCACTTT. It encodes CSASNRGSYNSPLHF. This rearrangement joins TRBV20-1 to TRBJ1-6; D gene uncertain. Germline V gives CDR1 DFQATT, CDR2 SNEGSKA (reference sequence). Trimming stripped 3 bases from V and 0 bases from J, with 9 bases between. CDR3 size: 15 residues.

The rearrangement links TRBV20-1 to TRBJ1-5; possible D gene TRBD1, 5 bases. V lost 0 bases and J lost 3, with 12 bases in between. CDR1 is DFQATT and CDR2 is SNEGSKA in the germline V gene (reference sequence). This CDR3 is built from 15 residues. The CDR3 nucleotides are TGCAGTGCTAGAGATGTAGGCAGGGACAATCAGCCCCAGCATTTT. It translates to CSARDVGRDNQPQHF.

The table lists this clonotype with many counts. The J gene is TRBJ1-1, the V gene TRBV5-1, with 7 bases aligning to TRBD1. This CDR3 region has 15 residues. Unmatched junction bases numbered 9, after V lost 4 bases and J lost 3 bases. Per germline, CDR1 SGHRS and CDR2 YFSETQ. CDR3 DNA: TGCGCCAGCAGCCCAAGACAGGGACAGTACACTGAAGCTTTCTTT. This translates into CASSPRQGQYTEAFF.

This clonotype has a handful of counts. This rearrangement joins TRBV29-1 to TRBJ1-1, with D perhaps matching TRBD1 (5 bases). This CDR3 is built from 13 residues. The germline V gene has CDR1 SQVTM and CDR2 ANQGSEA. V was cut by 7 bases and J by 2 bases, with 14 bases left in between. The chain's CDR3 is CSEKGTLNTEAFF. The CDR3 region has the DNA TGCAGCGAGAAGGGGACTCTAAACACTGAAGCTTTCTTT.

The chain couples TRBV11-2 to TRBJ2-5; 7 nucleotides match TRBD1. CDR3 length equals 15 residues. V gave up 3 bases and J gave up 0 bases; unmatched junction bases: 4. The V gene's germline CDR1 is SGHAT and CDR2 FQNNGV. The CDR3 region is CASSFQGQYQETQYF. As DNA, the CDR3 is TGTGCCAGCAGCTTCCAGGGACAGTACCAAGAGACCCAGTACTTC.

This clonotype was detected only a few times. The V and J genes are TRBV20-1 and TRBJ2-1; 10 bases fit TRBD2. Germline V gives CDR1 DFQATT, CDR2 SNEGSKA (reference sequence). CDR3 length equals 18 residues. Unmatched junction bases numbered 17, after V lost 5 bases and J lost 4 bases. CDR3 nucleotide sequence: TGCAGTGCTGCCCCTTTCGGAAGCGGGGGGGTAGATTACAATGAGCAGTTCTTC. Translated, it gives CSAAPFGSGGVDYNEQFF.

The CDR3 DNA reads as TGTGCCAGCAGCTCCCTCGTGGCCCGCACAGATACGCAGTATTTT. It yields the protein CASSSLVARTDTQYF. This sequence joins TRBV11-2 and TRBJ2-3; D is ambiguous. Trimming removed 4 bases from V and 1 base from J, with 12 bases in between. Germline V gene sequence: CDR1 SGHAT, CDR2 FQNNGV. The CDR3 sequence is 15 residues long.

This clonotype appeared a few times. This chain joins TRBV28 and TRBJ1-1; 9 bases are a match to TRBD1. V lost 3 bases, J lost 0 bases, and 11 bases stayed unmatched. The germline V gene has CDR1 MDHEN and CDR2 SYDVKM. The CDR3 runs to 18 residues. CDR3 bases: TGTGCCAGCAGTTTCCTTCGTAATGGACAGGGGATGAACACTGAAGCTTTCTTT. Translating it yields CASSFLRNGQGMNTEAFF.

This clonotype appeared once. This chain connects TRBV5-6 to TRBJ2-2; D is uncertain. This CDR3 region has 15 residues. The germline gives CDR1 SGHDT, CDR2 YYEEEE. Trimming pared 4 bases from V and 0 bases from J, leaving 10 bases between. CDR3 DNA sequence: TGTGCCAGCAGCCCGGACGGCGCGAACACCGGGGAGCTGTTTTTT. It specifies CASSPDGANTGELFF.

This clonotype showed up just a few times. The rearrangement joins TRBV12-3 or TRBV12-4 to TRBJ2-3; weak D call: TRBD1 (6 bases). The CDR3 is 14 amino acids. V was pared by 8 bases and J by 2 bases, with 14 bases between. The CDR3 sequence is CASRQAAATDTQYF. As DNA, the CDR3 is TGTGCCAGCCGACAGGCGGCCGCCACAGATACGCAGTATTTT.

The table lists this clonotype with a few counts. The chain uses TRBV10-3 and TRBJ2-7, with D tentatively TRBD1 (5 bases). Germline CDR1 reads ENHRY; CDR2 reads SYGVKD. The CDR3 consists of 13 residues. The germline V and J ends were trimmed by 4 bases and 3 bases, with 10 bases remaining between them. The CDR3 loop reads CAISVSGNYEQYF. In nucleotides, the CDR3 is TGTGCCATCAGTGTATCAGGGAACTACGAGCAGTACTTC.

This clonotype was counted ten times or more. V and J are TRBV10-3 and TRBJ2-5; unclear D gene. The CDR3 runs to 13 residues. The V end was cut by 7 bases, the J end by 5 bases, with 14 bases between. CDR1 and CDR2 (germline): ENHRY, SYGVKD. The CDR3 here is CAITPGPSETQYF. The CDR3 DNA reads as TGTGCCATCACCCCCGGGCCGTCGGAGACCCAGTACTTC.

This clonotype has ten or more counts. This chain joins TRBV4-1 and TRBJ1-1; the D gene is possibly TRBD1 (5 bases). V was trimmed by 1 base and J by 11 bases, leaving 20 bases between them. The germline gives CDR1 MGHRA, CDR2 YSYEKL. This CDR3 has 15 amino acids. CDR3 DNA sequence: TGCGCCAGCAGCCAAGTTTTGGGGCAGGGTAGGGATGCTTTCTTT. Protein: CASSQVLGQGRDAFF.

This clonotype has ten or more counts. This chain uses TRBV10-3 with TRBJ2-1; 8 bases agree with TRBD2. Germline V gene sequence: CDR1 ENHRY, CDR2 SYGVKD. There are 17 residues in the CDR3. The V and J ends lost 0 bases and 0 bases, in that order; junction bases with no gene match: 4. Here the CDR3 reads CAISESISGASYNEQFF. The CDR3 DNA reads TGTGCCATCAGTGAGTCGATTAGCGGGGCCTCCTACAATGAGCAGTTCTTC.

This chain links TRBV3-1 with TRBJ2-1; 8 bases fit TRBD2. V shed 1 base, J shed 2 bases, and the junction held 1 base outside the gene matches. This CDR3 contains 15 residues. Per the germline V gene, CDR1 is LGHDT and CDR2 is YNNKEL (reference sequence). CDR3 DNA: TGTGCCAGCAGCCAAGCGGGGGGGACCTACAATGAGCAGTTCTTC. Protein sequence: CASSQAGGTYNEQFF.

CDR3 sequence reads: CASSLFLGLSSDEQYF. Written as DNA, the CDR3 is TGTGCCAGCAGTTTATTCTTAGGACTATCATCGGATGAGCAGTACTTC. V gene TRBV28 combines with J gene TRBJ2-7, with D perhaps matching TRBD2 (6 bases). V was shortened by 1 base and J by 7 bases, with 20 bases between the two germline ends. Germline lookup yields CDR1 MDHEN and CDR2 SYDVKM. CDR3 length: 16 amino acids.

This clonotype was detected only a few times. The rearrangement joins TRBV7-2 to TRBJ2-3; no clear D. Germline CDR1 is SGHTA and CDR2 is FQGNSA. Trimming shortened V by 5 bases and J by 7 bases, and 13 bases separated the two germline ends. This CDR3 is built from 13 residues. CDR3 in DNA: TGTGCCAGCAGCCTGGCGATGCTAAATACGCAGTATTTT. As protein: CASSLAMLNTQYF.

V usage is TRBV11-3 and J usage is TRBJ2-1; D possibly corresponds to TRBD1 (6 bases). This CDR3 has 14 residues. Between the trimmed V and J ends, which lost 4 bases and 5 bases, there was a span of 12 bases. Germline lookup yields CDR1 SGHNT and CDR2 YENEEA. The CDR3 protein is CASSSGTPNNEQFF. CDR3 sequence (DNA): TGTGCCAGCAGCTCCGGGACACCTAACAATGAGCAGTTCTTC.